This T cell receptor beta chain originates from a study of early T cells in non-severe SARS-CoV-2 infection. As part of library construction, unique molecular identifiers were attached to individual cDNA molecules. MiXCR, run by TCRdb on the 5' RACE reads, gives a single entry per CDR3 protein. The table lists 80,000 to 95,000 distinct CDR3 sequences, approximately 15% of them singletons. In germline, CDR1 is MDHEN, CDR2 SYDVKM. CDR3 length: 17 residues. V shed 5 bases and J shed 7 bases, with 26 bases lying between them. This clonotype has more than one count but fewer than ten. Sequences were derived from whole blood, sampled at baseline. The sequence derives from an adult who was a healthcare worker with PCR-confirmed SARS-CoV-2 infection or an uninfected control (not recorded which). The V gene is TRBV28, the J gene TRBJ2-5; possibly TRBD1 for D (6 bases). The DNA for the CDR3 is TGTGCCAGCAGTGTACCGGGACACAACCTAGCAAGACGGACCCAGTACTTC. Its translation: CASSVPGHNLARRTQYF.